Below, 17 T cell receptor beta chains from the same sample are listed, as sequenced in a study of identical twins. MiXCR was run by TCRdb on the 5' RACE reads, yielding one entry per CDR3 protein. This sample has more than 200,000 distinct CDR3 sequences, with 11% to 15% found just once. The sequenced material came from memory (CD45RO+) T cells sorted from blood. Source of these receptors: a woman aged 18-29 years in good health.

This clonotype showed up many times. V is TRBV6-2 or TRBV6-3 and J is TRBJ1-1, with D possibly TRBD1 on 5 matching bases. The germline V and J ends were trimmed by 4 bases and 8 bases, with 11 bases remaining between them. Per the germline V gene, CDR1 is MNHEY and CDR2 is SVGEGT. The CDR3 runs to 12 residues. CDR3 in amino acids: CASSLGGQEAFF. The CDR3 DNA sequence: TGTGCCAGCAGTTTGGGTGGACAAGAAGCTTTCTTT.

The V and J genes are TRBV12-3 or TRBV12-4 and TRBJ1-1, with no clear D. This CDR3 region has 11 residues. Trimming pared 6 bases from V and 7 bases from J, leaving 9 bases between. In DNA form, the CDR3 reads TGTGCCAGCAGCCGGGGTGGTGAAGCTTTCTTT. Translation gives CASSRGGEAFF.

This clonotype was counted only a few times. The chain has TRBV11-2 and TRBJ1-1; D may be TRBD1 (6 bases). V dropped 0 bases and J dropped 5 bases, with 13 bases sitting between them. From germline, CDR1 is SGHAT and CDR2 FQNNGV. CDR3 length equals 15 residues. The chain's CDR3 is CASSLDPGAKTEAFF. CDR3 sequence (DNA): TGTGCCAGCAGCTTAGATCCGGGGGCGAAAACTGAAGCTTTCTTT.

The J gene is TRBJ2-3, the V gene TRBV7-6; 14 positions match TRBD2. Trimming at V came to 5 bases and at J to 5 bases, leaving 6 bases not matched to a gene. Germline assignment: CDR1 SGHVS and CDR2 FNYEAQ. The CDR3 loop spans 16 amino acids. The CDR3 coding sequence is TGTGCCAGCAGCCCGAAGACTAGCGGGAGGGTAGATACGCAGTATTTT. It yields the protein CASSPKTSGRVDTQYF. The complete variable domain, with remaining parts taken from reference TRBV7-6 and TRBJ2-3, reads GAGVSQSPRYKVTKRGQDVALRCDPISGHVSLYWYRQALGQGPEFLTYFNYEAQQDKSGLPNDRFSAERPEGSISTLTIQRTEQRDSAMYRCASSPKTSGRVDTQYFGPGTRLTVL.

This clonotype was seen only a few times. The V call is TRBV29-1, the J call TRBJ1-3; D unresolved. Trimming took 4 bases from V and 0 from J, leaving 7 bases between them. The CDR3 has 13 amino acids. Per germline, CDR1 SQVTM and CDR2 ANQGSEA. The CDR3 region has the DNA TGCAGCGTTGTATTGGACTCTGGAAACACCATATATTTT. This codes for CSVVLDSGNTIYF.

This clonotype was observed a few times. V is TRBV15 and J is TRBJ2-7; TRBD2 might be the D (7 bases). Looked up from germline, CDR1 is LNHNV and CDR2 is YYDKDF (reference sequence). The length of the CDR3 is 15 residues. The ends were cut back, 5 bases at V and 0 bases at J, with 14 bases in the middle. The DNA for the CDR3 is TGTGCCACCAGCCTAGGGGGGGTTAGCTCCTACGAGCAGTACTTC. Its protein product is CATSLGGVSSYEQYF.

This clonotype was observed a few times. The gene calls are TRBV6-2 or TRBV6-3 and TRBJ2-2; D gene unclear. CDR1 and CDR2 from the germline V gene are MNHEY and SVGEGT. V shed 4 bases and J shed 5 bases, with 11 bases lying between them. CDR3 length: 14 residues. CDR3 in DNA: TGTGCCAGCAGTTCCCCGGTTCCTACCGGGGAGCTGTTTTTT. It translates to CASSSPVPTGELFF.

This clonotype was counted a few times. The CDR3 bases are TGTGCCATCAGTACGGTAGGACAGGGCACTGAAGCTTTCTTT. Translating gives CAISTVGQGTEAFF. This chain connects TRBV10-3 to TRBJ1-1, with 8 bases identical to TRBD1. Germline assignment: CDR1 ENHRY and CDR2 SYGVKD. With 5 bases clipped from V and 4 bases from J, the junction kept 6 bases outside the gene matches. The CDR3 is 14 residues long.

This clonotype came up a few times. This chain connects TRBV29-1 to TRBJ1-1, with D unclear. The ends were cut back, 4 bases at V and 1 base at J, with 7 bases in the middle. Germline V gene sequence: CDR1 SQVTM, CDR2 ANQGSEA. The CDR3 consists of 12 residues. CDR3 loop: CSVAWGNTEAFF. The CDR3 DNA follows: TGCAGCGTTGCGTGGGGGAACACTGAAGCTTTCTTT.

The gene calls are TRBV3-1 and TRBJ2-1, with TRBD2 identical over 9 bases. Germline V lookup: CDR1 LGHDT, CDR2 YNNKEL (reference sequence). The CDR3 loop spans 15 amino acids. Unmatched junction bases numbered 11, after V lost 4 bases and J lost 10 bases. This CDR3 reads CASSPSGIGGGEQFF. CDR3 nucleotide sequence: TGTGCCAGCAGCCCTAGCGGGATAGGGGGCGGGGAGCAGTTCTTC.

The CDR3 here is CSANDGTGPYNEFF. CDR3 nucleotide sequence: TGCAGTGCTAATGACGGGACAGGACCCTACAACGAGTTCTTC. This chain uses TRBV20-1 with TRBJ2-1; 8 bases agree with TRBD1. The V segment lost 4 bases and the J segment 14 bases; nucleotides outside the gene matches: 16. The CDR3 is 14 amino acids. The V gene's germline CDR1 is DFQATT and CDR2 SNEGSKA (reference sequence).

The chain uses TRBV5-1 and TRBJ2-2; unclear D gene. The V gene's germline CDR1 is SGHRS and CDR2 YFSETQ. The CDR3 runs to 15 residues. V was cut by 1 base and J by 1 base, with 8 bases left in between. CDR3 region: CASSLIGQNTGELFF. In DNA form, the CDR3 reads TGCGCCAGCAGCTTGATAGGGCAGAACACCGGGGAGCTGTTTTTT.

The chain joins TRBV12-3 or TRBV12-4 to TRBJ2-5; a weak D match, TRBD2 (6 bases). V lost 3 bases to trimming and J lost 2 bases, with 13 bases between them. CDR3 size: 15 residues. The CDR3 DNA reads TGTGCCAGCAGTTTGGGCGGGGCAACTCAAGAGACCCAGTACTTC. Its protein product is CASSLGGATQETQYF.

V usage is TRBV5-5 and J usage is TRBJ2-3; weak D call: TRBD1 (5 bases). The CDR3 runs 14 residues. V was shortened by 1 base and J by 3 bases, with 9 bases between the two germline ends. Germline V lookup: CDR1 SGHKS, CDR2 YYEKEE (reference sequence). The chain's CDR3 is CASSLQGFTDTQYF. The CDR3 DNA sequence: TGTGCCAGCAGCTTGCAGGGATTTACAGATACGCAGTATTTT.

This clonotype came up a few times. J is TRBJ2-5 and V is TRBV9; perhaps TRBD1 as D (8 bases). This CDR3 contains 15 residues. Germline loops: CDR1 SGDLS, CDR2 YYNGEE. Trimming left V 2 bases short and J 5 bases short, with 16 bases between. CDR3 protein: CASSVNRGGEETQYF. CDR3 in DNA: TGTGCCAGCAGCGTGAACAGGGGGGGAGAGGAGACCCAGTACTTC.

The sample holds many counts of this clonotype. The chain joins TRBV5-1 to TRBJ1-2; D is ambiguous. CDR3 length: 14 amino acids. The V end lost 2 bases, the J end lost 4 bases, and 12 bases lay between the germline ends. CDR1 SGHRS and CDR2 YFSETQ come from the germline V gene. CDR3 DNA: TGCGCCAGCAGCTTACCCCTGGACGGCTATGGCTACACCTTC. It specifies CASSLPLDGYGYTF.

V and J are TRBV20-1 and TRBJ2-3; 10 bases are a match to TRBD1. Germline CDR1 reads DFQATT; CDR2 reads SNEGSKA (reference sequence). The CDR3 is made up of 16 amino acids. V lost 1 base to trimming and J lost 5 bases; unmatched junction nucleotides: 9. CDR3 protein: CSARASGTGDLDTQYF. The DNA for the CDR3 is TGCAGTGCTAGAGCCTCCGGGACAGGGGACTTAGATACGCAGTATTTT.